One and the same sample provided the 8 T cell receptor beta chains below, sequenced in a study of blood T cell repertoires in COVID-19. The data were produced by immunoSEQ multiplex PCR, yet TCRdb's version contains in-frame clones alone and is incomplete. The data show about 150,000 clones, 85% to 90% seen once. Sequencing used PBMCs or T cells enriched from blood (not recorded which). Receptors originate from a woman in her twenties or thirties with acute COVID-19.

The chain combines TRBV7-7 with TRBJ1-2; the match to TRBD1 covers 7 bases. The germline CDR1 and CDR2 sequences are SSHAT and FNYEAQ (reference sequence). The CDR3 is made up of 16 amino acids. CDR3 sequence (DNA): TGTGCTCTCTTACGACAGGGAACGATCACTATGGGTGGCTACACCTTC. Its protein is CALLRQGTITMGGYTF.

The chain joins TRBV2 to TRBJ2-7; TRBD2 agrees at 7 bases. The germline V gene encodes CDR1 SNHLY and CDR2 FYNNEI. The CDR3 consists of 15 residues. V shed 0 bases and J 3 bases; nucleotides not matched to a gene: 5. CDR3 protein: CASSEASLADYEQYF. CDR3 coding DNA: TGTGCCAGCAGTGAAGCCAGTCTAGCGGACTACGAGCAGTACTTC.

The chain couples TRBV12-3 or TRBV12-4 to TRBJ1-3, with 7 bases identical to TRBD1. The CDR3 runs 13 residues. The ends lost 7 bases at V and 2 bases at J; junction bases unmatched: 2. CDR3 coding DNA: TGTGCCAGCACAACAGGGGCTGGAAACACCATATATTTT. Translation gives CASTTGAGNTIYF.

The chain couples TRBV19 to TRBJ2-1; unclear D gene. The CDR3 covers 13 residues. The germline gives CDR1 LNHDA, CDR2 SQIVND (reference sequence). The V and J ends lost 0 bases and 5 bases respectively, with 5 bases between them. The DNA for the CDR3 is TGTGCCAGTAGTATAGAGTACAACAATGAGCAGTTCTTC. It codes for CASSIEYNNEQFF.

This rearrangement joins TRBV11-3 to TRBJ2-3; 11 nucleotides align to TRBD1. V lost 5 bases to trimming and J lost 4 bases; unmatched junction nucleotides: 2. This CDR3 comprises 14 residues. The germline CDR1 and CDR2 sequences are SGHNT and YENEEA. The CDR3 loop reads CASSLGQGADTQYF. CDR3 coding DNA: TGTGCCAGCAGCCTGGGACAGGGGGCAGATACGCAGTATTTT.

This sequence joins TRBV5-4 and TRBJ2-3; possibly TRBD1 for D (6 bases). The CDR3 extends over 17 amino acids. Deletions cut 4 bases from V and 0 bases from J, with 18 bases between. Germline assignment: CDR1 SGHNT and CDR2 YYREEE (reference sequence). The CDR3 region is CASSLHWTETSTDTQYF. CDR3 sequence (DNA): TGTGCCAGCAGCCTACACTGGACAGAAACTAGCACAGATACGCAGTATTTT. The full variable domain, rest sourced from reference TRBV5-4 and TRBJ2-3, is ETGVTQSPTHLIKTRGQQVTLRCSSQSGHNTVSWYQQALGQGPQFIFQYYREEENGRGNFPPRFSGLQFPNYSSELNVNALELDDSALYLCASSLHWTETSTDTQYFGPGTRLTVL.

This chain uses TRBV3-1 (or the pseudogene TRBV3-2) with TRBJ2-5; a weak D match, TRBD2 (6 bases). CDR1 LGHDT and CDR2 YNNKEL come from the germline V gene (reference sequence). Between the trimmed V and J ends, which lost 1 base and 2 bases, there was a span of 14 bases. CDR3 length: 16 amino acids. The CDR3 loop reads CASSQGYGSVQETQYF. As DNA, the CDR3 is TGTGCCAGCAGCCAAGGTTACGGGAGCGTTCAAGAGACCCAGTACTTC.

Only one count was recorded for this clone. The V gene is TRBV7-3, the J gene TRBJ2-1; 11 nucleotides match TRBD2. The CDR3 contains 14 residues. V lost 10 bases and J lost 9; bases outside the gene matches: 11. Germline lookup yields CDR1 SGHTA and CDR2 FQGTGA. In DNA, the CDR3 is TGTGCCACTTCAATAGCGGGAGGGCCCGGTGAGCAGTTCTTC. It yields the protein CATSIAGGPGEQFF.